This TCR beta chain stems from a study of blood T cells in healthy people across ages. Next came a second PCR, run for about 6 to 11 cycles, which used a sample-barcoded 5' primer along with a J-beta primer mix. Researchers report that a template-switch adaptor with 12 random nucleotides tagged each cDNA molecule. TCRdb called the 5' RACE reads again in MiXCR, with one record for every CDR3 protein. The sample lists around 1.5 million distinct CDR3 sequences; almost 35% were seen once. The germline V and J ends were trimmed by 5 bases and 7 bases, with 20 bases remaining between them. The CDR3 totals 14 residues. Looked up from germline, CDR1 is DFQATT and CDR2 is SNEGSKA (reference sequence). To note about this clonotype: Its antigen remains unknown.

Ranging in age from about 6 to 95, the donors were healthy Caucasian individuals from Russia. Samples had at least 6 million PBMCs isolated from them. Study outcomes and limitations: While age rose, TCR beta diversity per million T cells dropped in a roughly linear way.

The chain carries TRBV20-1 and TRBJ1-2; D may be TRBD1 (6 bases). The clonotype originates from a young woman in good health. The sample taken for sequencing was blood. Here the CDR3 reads CSAPGSGAMGGYTF. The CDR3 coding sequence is TGCAGTGCTCCCGGGTCAGGGGCAATGGGTGGCTACACCTTC.